Listed here is a single T cell receptor (beta chain). V lost 5 bases, J lost 1 base, and 11 bases lay in between. The CDR3 has 15 residues. Germline lookup yields CDR1 SGHTA and CDR2 FQGNSA. The source of the sample is a study of OX40 agonist ivuxolimab in advanced cancers. Whole-study context: Aged 23 to 79 with a mean of 60 years, they were around 83% male.

At cycle 4 day 1, cycle 7 day 1, and baseline, blood was sampled. The data were produced by immunoSEQ multiplex PCR, yet TCRdb's version contains in-frame clones alone and is incomplete. The data contain roughly 100,000 clones, roughly 89% of them singletons. Sequenced material: CD4+ or CD8+ T cells sorted from blood, taken in a trial of the OX40 agonist ivuxolimab. The V gene is TRBV7-2, the J gene TRBJ2-2; D remains unclear. The origin of this receptor is an adult with an advanced solid tumor such as melanoma, head and neck, liver or kidney cancer. The CDR3 is CASSNVWGNTGELFF. CDR3 coding DNA: TGTGCCAGCAGCAACGTATGGGGGAACACCGGGGAGCTGTTTTTT.